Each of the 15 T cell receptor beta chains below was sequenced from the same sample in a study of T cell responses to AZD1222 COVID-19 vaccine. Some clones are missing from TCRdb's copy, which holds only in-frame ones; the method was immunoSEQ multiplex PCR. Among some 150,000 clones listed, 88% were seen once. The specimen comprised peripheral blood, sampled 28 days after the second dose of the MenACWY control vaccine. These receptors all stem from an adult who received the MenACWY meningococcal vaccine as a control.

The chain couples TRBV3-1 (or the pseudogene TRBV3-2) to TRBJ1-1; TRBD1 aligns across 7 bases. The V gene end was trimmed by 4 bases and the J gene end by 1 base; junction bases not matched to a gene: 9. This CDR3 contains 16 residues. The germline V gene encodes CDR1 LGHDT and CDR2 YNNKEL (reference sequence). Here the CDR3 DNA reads TGTGCCAGCAGCCGATGGGGGACAGTCCAGAACACTGAAGCTTTCTTT. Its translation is CASSRWGTVQNTEAFF.

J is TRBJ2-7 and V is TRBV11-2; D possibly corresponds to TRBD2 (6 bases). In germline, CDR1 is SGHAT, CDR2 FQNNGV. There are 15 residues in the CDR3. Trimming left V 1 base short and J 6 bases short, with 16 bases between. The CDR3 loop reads CASSLVNPREPEQYF. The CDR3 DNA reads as TGTGCCAGCAGCTTAGTTAACCCTCGGGAGCCCGAGCAGTACTTC.

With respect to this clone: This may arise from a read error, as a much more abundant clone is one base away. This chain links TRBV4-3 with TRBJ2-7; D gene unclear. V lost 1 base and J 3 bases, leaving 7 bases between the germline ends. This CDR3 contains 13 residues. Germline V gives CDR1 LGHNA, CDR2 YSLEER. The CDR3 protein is CASSQGAYYEQYF. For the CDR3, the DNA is TGCGCCAGCAGCCAAGGGGCTTACTACGAGCAGTACTTC.

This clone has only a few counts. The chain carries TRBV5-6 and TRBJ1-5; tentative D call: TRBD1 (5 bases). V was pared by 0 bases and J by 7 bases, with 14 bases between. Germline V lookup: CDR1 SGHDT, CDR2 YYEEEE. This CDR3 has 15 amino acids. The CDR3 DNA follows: TGTGCCAGCAGCTTGGCCGGGTCAGGGAGGCAGCCCCAGCATTTT. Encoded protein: CASSLAGSGRQPQHF.

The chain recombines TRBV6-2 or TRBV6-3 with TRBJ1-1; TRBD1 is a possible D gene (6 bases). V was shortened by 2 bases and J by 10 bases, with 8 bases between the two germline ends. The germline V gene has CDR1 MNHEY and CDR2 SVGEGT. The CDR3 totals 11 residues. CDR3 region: CASSYGGRAFF. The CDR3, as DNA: TGTGCCAGCAGTTACGGGGGGCGAGCTTTCTTT.

The CDR3 loop reads CASSWGTGRDEKLFF. CDR3 nucleotide sequence: TGTGCCAGCAGCTGGGGAACAGGGAGAGATGAAAAACTGTTTTTT. This chain joins TRBV7-6 and TRBJ1-4; tentative D call: TRBD1 (6 bases). The CDR3 sequence is 15 residues long. V lost 4 bases to trimming and J lost 6 bases, with 15 bases between them. From germline, CDR1 is SGHVS and CDR2 FNYEAQ.

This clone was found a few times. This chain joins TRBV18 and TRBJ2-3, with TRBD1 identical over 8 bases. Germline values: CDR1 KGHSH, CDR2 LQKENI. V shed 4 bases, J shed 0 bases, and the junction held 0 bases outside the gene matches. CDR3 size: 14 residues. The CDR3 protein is CASSRTGSTDTQYF. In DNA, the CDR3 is TGTGCCAGCTCACGGACAGGGAGCACAGATACGCAGTATTTT. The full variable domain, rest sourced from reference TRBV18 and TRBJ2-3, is NAGVMQNPRHLVRRRGQEARLRCSPMKGHSHVYWYRQLPEEGLKFMVYLQKENIIDESGMPKERFSAEFPKEGPSILRIQQVVRGDSAAYFCASSRTGSTDTQYFGPGTRLTVL.

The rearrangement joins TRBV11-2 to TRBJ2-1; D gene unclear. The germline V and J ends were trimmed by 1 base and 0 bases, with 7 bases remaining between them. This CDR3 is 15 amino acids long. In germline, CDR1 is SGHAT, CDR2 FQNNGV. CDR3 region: CASSLGVRSYNEQFF. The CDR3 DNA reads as TGTGCCAGCAGCTTAGGCGTTCGCTCCTACAATGAGCAGTTCTTC.

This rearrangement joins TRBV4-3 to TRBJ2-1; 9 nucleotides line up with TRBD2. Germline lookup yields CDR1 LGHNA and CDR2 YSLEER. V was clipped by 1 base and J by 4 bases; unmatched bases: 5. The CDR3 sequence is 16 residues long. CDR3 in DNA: TGCGCCAGCAGCCAAGGGAGCGGGGGGTGGTACAATGAGCAGTTCTTC. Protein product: CASSQGSGGWYNEQFF.

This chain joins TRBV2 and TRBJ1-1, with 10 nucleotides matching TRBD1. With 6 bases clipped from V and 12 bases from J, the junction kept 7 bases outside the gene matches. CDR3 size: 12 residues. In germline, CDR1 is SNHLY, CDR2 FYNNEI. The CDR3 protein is CASRGTGDKTFF. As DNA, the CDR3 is TGTGCCAGCAGGGGGACAGGGGACAAGACTTTCTTT.

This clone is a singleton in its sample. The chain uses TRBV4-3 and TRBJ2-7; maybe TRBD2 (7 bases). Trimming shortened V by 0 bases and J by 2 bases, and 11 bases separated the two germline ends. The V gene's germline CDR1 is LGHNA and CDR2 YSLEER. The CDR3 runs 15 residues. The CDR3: CASSQDWGGPYEQYF. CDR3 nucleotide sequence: TGCGCCAGCAGCCAAGATTGGGGGGGCCCCTACGAGCAGTACTTC.

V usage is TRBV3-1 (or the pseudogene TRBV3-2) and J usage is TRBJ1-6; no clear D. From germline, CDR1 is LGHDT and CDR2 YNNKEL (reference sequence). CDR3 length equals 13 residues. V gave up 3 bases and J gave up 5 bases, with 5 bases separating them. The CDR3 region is CASSHRDNSPLHF. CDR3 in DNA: TGTGCCAGCAGCCACAGAGATAATTCACCCCTCCACTTT.

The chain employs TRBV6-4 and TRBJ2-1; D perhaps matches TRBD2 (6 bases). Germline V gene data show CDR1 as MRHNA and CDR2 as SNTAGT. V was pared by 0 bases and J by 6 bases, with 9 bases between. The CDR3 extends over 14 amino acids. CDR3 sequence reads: CASSDSEEGNEQFF. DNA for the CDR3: TGTGCCAGCAGTGACTCGGAGGAGGGCAATGAGCAGTTCTTC.

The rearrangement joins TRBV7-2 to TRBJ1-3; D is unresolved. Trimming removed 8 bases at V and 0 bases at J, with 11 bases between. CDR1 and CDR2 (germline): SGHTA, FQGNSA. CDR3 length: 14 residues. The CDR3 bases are TGTGCCAGCTCCCGTGAGATCTCTGGAAACACCATATATTTT. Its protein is CASSREISGNTIYF. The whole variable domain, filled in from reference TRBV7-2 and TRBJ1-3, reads GAGVSQSPSNKVTEKGKDVELRCDPISGHTALYWYRQSLGQGLEFLIYFQGNSAPDKSGLPSDRFSAERTGGSVSTLTIQRTQQEDSAVYLCASSREISGNTIYFGEGSWLTVV.

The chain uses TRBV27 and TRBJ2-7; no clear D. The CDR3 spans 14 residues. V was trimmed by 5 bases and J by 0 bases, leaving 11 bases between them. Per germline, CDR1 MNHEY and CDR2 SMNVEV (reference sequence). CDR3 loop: CASSRRASSYEQYF. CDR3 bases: TGTGCCAGCAGTCGACGGGCGAGCTCCTACGAGCAGTACTTC.